The 5 T cell receptor beta chains below come from one sample, sequenced in a study of PD-L1 blockade in urothelial cancer. Time point denoted: pretreatment peripheral blood. TCRdb's table, derived via immunoSEQ multiplex PCR, lists solely in-frame clones and lacks some. The data show around 60,000 clones, with approximately 80% seen just once and 3.2% held by the top ten. The specimen was PBMCs, collected around atezolizumab (anti-PD-L1) treatment. The source is a man aged 70 or older with urothelial cancer.

The chain uses TRBV1 and TRBJ2-7; the table's D call, TRBD1, has no DNA check behind it. TRBV1 is described as a pseudogene. This CDR3 spans 12 amino acids. CDR3 loop: CTSSLLMDSQYF. CDR3 DNA sequence: TGCACCAGCAGCCTACTAATGGACAGTCAGTACTTC.

The chain has TRBV5-1 and TRBJ2-1; tentative D call: TRBD2 (7 bases). Trimming shortened V by 3 bases and J by 8 bases, and 21 bases separated the two germline ends. Germline V CDR1 and CDR2: SGHRS, YFSETQ. The CDR3 is made up of 16 amino acids. The CDR3 DNA is TGCGCCAGCAGCTCGGGCGGGGGCACCGGGATCGATGAGCAGTTCTTC. Protein: CASSSGGGTGIDEQFF.

V is TRBV19 and J is TRBJ1-1, with D tentatively TRBD1 (5 bases). The CDR3 consists of 13 residues. Germline lookup yields CDR1 LNHDA and CDR2 SQIVND (reference sequence). V lost 5 bases, J lost 4 bases, and 11 bases lay in between. The DNA of the CDR3 is TGTGCCAGTAGTGCTGGCAGGGCCACTGAAGCTTTCTTT. It encodes CASSAGRATEAFF.

The chain employs TRBV28 and TRBJ1-3; D remains unclear. CDR3 length: 12 amino acids. V lost 6 bases and J lost 7, with 10 bases in between. Germline V gene lookup returns CDR1 MDHEN and CDR2 SYDVKM. The CDR3 sequence is CASSGVWNTIYF. The DNA for the CDR3 is TGTGCCAGCAGCGGGGTTTGGAACACCATATATTTT.

The chain carries TRBV5-6 and TRBJ1-5; 9 bases line up with TRBD1. The CDR3 extends over 15 amino acids. Germline V gene sequence: CDR1 SGHDT, CDR2 YYEEEE. V gave up 0 bases and J gave up 4 bases; unmatched junction bases: 2. Here the CDR3 DNA reads TGTGCCAGCAGCTTGGCCGGGACAGGGAATCAGCCCCAGCATTTT. It yields the protein CASSLAGTGNQPQHF.